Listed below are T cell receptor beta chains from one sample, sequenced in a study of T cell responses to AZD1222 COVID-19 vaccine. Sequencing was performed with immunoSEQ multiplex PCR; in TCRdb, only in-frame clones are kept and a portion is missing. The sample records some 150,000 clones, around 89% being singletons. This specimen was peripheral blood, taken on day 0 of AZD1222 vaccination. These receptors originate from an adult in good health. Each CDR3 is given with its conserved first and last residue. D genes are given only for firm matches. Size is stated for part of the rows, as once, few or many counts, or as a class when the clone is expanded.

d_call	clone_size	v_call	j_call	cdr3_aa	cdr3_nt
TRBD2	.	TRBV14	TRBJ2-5	CASSRLAGGPVETQYF	TGTGCCAGCAGCCGACTAGCGGGGGGGCCGGTCGAGACCCAGTACTTC
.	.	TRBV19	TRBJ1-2	CASSISPGVDGYTF	TGTGCCAGTAGTATTTCCCCAGGGGTCGATGGCTACACCTTC
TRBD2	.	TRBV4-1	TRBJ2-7	CASSQLFSGSPYEQYF	TGCGCCAGCAGCCAATTATTTAGCGGGAGCCCCTACGAGCAGTACTTC
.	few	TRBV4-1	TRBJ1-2	CASSQEFNNYGYTF	TGCGCCAGCAGCCAAGAGTTTAACAACTATGGCTACACCTTC
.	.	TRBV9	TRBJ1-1	CASSVAETQGRHTEAFF	TGTGCCAGCAGCGTAGCGGAAACCCAGGGTCGGCACACTGAAGCTTTCTTT
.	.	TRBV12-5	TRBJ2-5	CASGLVWGETQYF	TGTGCTAGTGGTTTGGTATGGGGGGAAACCCAGTACTTC
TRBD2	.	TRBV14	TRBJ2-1	CASSPRGASGRSSYNEQFF	TGTGCCAGCAGCCCAAGAGGAGCTAGCGGGAGGAGCTCCTACAATGAGCAGTTCTTC
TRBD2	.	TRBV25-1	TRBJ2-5	CASSQTKWGAGGLETQYF	TGTGCCAGCAGCCAAACCAAATGGGGTGCGGGGGGGCTGGAGACCCAGTACTTC
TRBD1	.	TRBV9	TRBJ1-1	CASSVAAGGVSAEAFF	TGTGCCAGCAGCGTAGCCGCAGGGGGCGTGTCGGCTGAAGCTTTCTTT
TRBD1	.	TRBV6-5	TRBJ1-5	CASSYLTGNQPQHF	TGTGCCAGCAGTTACTTGACAGGGAATCAGCCCCAGCATTTT
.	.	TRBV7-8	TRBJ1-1	CASSSAVTVNTEAFF	TGTGCCAGCAGCTCTGCTGTGACAGTGAACACTGAAGCTTTCTTT
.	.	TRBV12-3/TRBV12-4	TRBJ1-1	CASSLRQEAFF	TGTGCCAGCAGTTTACGACAAGAAGCTTTCTTT
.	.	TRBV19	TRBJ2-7	CAYPWGPSPYEQYF	TGTGCCTACCCGTGGGGGCCCTCCCCCTACGAGCAGTACTTC
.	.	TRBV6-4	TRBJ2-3	CASSDSRGADTQYF	TGTGCCAGCAGTGACTCGAGGGGGGCAGATACGCAGTATTTT
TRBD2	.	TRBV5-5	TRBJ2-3	CASTGLAGGVDTQYF	TGTGCCAGCACCGGACTAGCGGGAGGAGTAGATACGCAGTATTTT
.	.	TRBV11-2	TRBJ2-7	CASSPGFEDEQYF	TGTGCCAGCAGCCCTGGTTTTGAAGACGAGCAGTACTTC
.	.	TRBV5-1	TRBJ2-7	CASSRGPTSGVSSYEQYF	TGCGCCAGCAGCCGGGGCCCGACGAGCGGCGTGAGCTCCTACGAGCAGTACTTC
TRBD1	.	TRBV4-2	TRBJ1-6	CASSQDFGTVNSPLHF	TGTGCCAGCAGCCAAGATTTTGGGACAGTCAATTCACCCCTCCACTTT
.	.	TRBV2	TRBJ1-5	CASSEAKATQPQHF	TGTGCCAGCAGTGAAGCGAAAGCTACTCAGCCCCAGCATTTT
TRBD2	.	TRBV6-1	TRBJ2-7	CASSETSGRVYEQYF	TGTGCCAGCAGTGAGACTAGCGGGAGGGTCTACGAGCAGTACTTC